This is a list of T cell receptor beta chains from one sample in a study of blood T cell repertoires in COVID-19. Using immunoSEQ multiplex PCR, the repertoire was profiled, and TCRdb retains in-frame clones only, with some absent. There are approximately 360,000 clones in the sample; 89% occur only once, and over 1% lies in the top ten. The specimen was peripheral blood. Receptors originate from a man between 35 and 55 years old with acute or convalescent COVID-19. CDR3s include the opening cysteine and the closing phenylalanine or tryptophan.

j_call: TRBJ1-3; v_call: TRBV19; cdr3_aa: CASRSAGSTGNTIYF
j_call: TRBJ2-5; v_call: TRBV7-2; cdr3_aa: CASSLGLAGPAQYF
j_call: TRBJ1-5; v_call: TRBV24-1; cdr3_aa: CATSDSGQFNQPQHF
j_call: TRBJ2-2; v_call: TRBV3-1/TRBV3-2; cdr3_aa: CASSPRTSVSGELFF
j_call: TRBJ1-5; v_call: TRBV21-1; cdr3_aa: CASSKDRQNSNQPQHF
j_call: TRBJ1-2; v_call: TRBV29-1; cdr3_aa: CSVLTGNYGYTF
j_call: TRBJ1-3; v_call: TRBV19; cdr3_aa: CATTRQGLKDGNTIYF
j_call: TRBJ1-6; v_call: TRBV6-1; cdr3_aa: CASSEQGANNSPLHF
j_call: TRBJ2-1; v_call: TRBV11-3; cdr3_aa: CASSSSGRFENEQFF
j_call: TRBJ2-1; v_call: TRBV7-3; cdr3_aa: CASSYVARTSGSYEQFF
j_call: TRBJ1-2; v_call: TRBV29-1; cdr3_aa: CSVDGTGVDGYTF
j_call: TRBJ1-1; v_call: TRBV12-3/TRBV12-4; cdr3_aa: CASSTGVEAFF
j_call: TRBJ1-5; v_call: TRBV10-3; cdr3_aa: CAISNGAGFNQPQHF
j_call: TRBJ2-7; v_call: TRBV6-5; cdr3_aa: CAGGTGHGEQYF
j_call: TRBJ1-6; v_call: TRBV28; cdr3_aa: CATRRGSRNSPLHF
j_call: TRBJ1-5; v_call: TRBV27; cdr3_aa: CASSLDSGYQPQHF
j_call: TRBJ2-3; v_call: TRBV7-3; cdr3_aa: CASSRDSETDTQYF
j_call: TRBJ2-7; v_call: TRBV28; cdr3_aa: CASSFIEGTGSYEQYF
j_call: TRBJ2-2; v_call: TRBV9; cdr3_aa: CASSVTGTSGVNTGELFF
j_call: TRBJ1-3; v_call: TRBV10-3; cdr3_aa: CAAEEGGNTIYF
j_call: TRBJ1-3; v_call: TRBV6-2/TRBV6-3; cdr3_aa: CASSDRGGSGNTIYF
j_call: TRBJ1-1; v_call: TRBV3-1/TRBV3-2; cdr3_aa: CASSQDTDRQFEAFF
j_call: TRBJ1-1; v_call: TRBV2; cdr3_aa: CASSLGATTEAFF
j_call: TRBJ1-3; v_call: TRBV4-3; cdr3_aa: CASSQGPSSGNTIYF
j_call: TRBJ1-2; v_call: TRBV5-1; cdr3_aa: CASSLTGLDYGYTF
j_call: TRBJ1-2; v_call: TRBV6-1; cdr3_aa: CASSEGWTGYGYTF
j_call: TRBJ1-1; v_call: TRBV5-1; cdr3_aa: CASSLVALNTEAFF
j_call: TRBJ2-5; v_call: TRBV28; cdr3_aa: CASSLYSGETQYF
j_call: TRBJ1-5; v_call: TRBV5-5; cdr3_aa: CASSLAVFNQPQHF
j_call: TRBJ2-7; v_call: TRBV18; cdr3_aa: CASSSETGSGEQYF
j_call: TRBJ2-5; v_call: TRBV29-1; cdr3_aa: CSVATGDGETQYF
j_call: TRBJ2-7; v_call: TRBV7-2; cdr3_aa: CASSSAGAGVLSYEQYF
j_call: TRBJ2-1; v_call: TRBV27; cdr3_aa: CASSHRGEYNEQFF
j_call: TRBJ2-5; v_call: TRBV7-3; cdr3_aa: CASSSSGTSGGQETQYF
j_call: TRBJ1-1; v_call: TRBV5-1; cdr3_aa: CASSLQGVGEAFF
j_call: TRBJ1-5; v_call: TRBV19; cdr3_aa: CASSIDLRNQPQHF
j_call: TRBJ1-5; v_call: TRBV4-1; cdr3_aa: CASSYRQGVEQPQHF
j_call: TRBJ2-7; v_call: TRBV2; cdr3_aa: CASRRAYEQYF
j_call: TRBJ2-3; v_call: TRBV24-1; cdr3_aa: CATSDLQFGGTDTQYF
j_call: TRBJ2-7; v_call: TRBV6-2/TRBV6-3; cdr3_aa: CASSYLRLIPTVEQYF
j_call: TRBJ2-2; v_call: TRBV28; cdr3_aa: CASSPDRDALSGELFF
j_call: TRBJ2-7; v_call: TRBV5-1; cdr3_aa: CASSLGGGFHEQYF
j_call: TRBJ1-5; v_call: TRBV12-3/TRBV12-4; cdr3_aa: CASSGVSDQPQHF
j_call: TRBJ2-2; v_call: TRBV5-1; cdr3_aa: CASSPKDRGHTGELFF
j_call: TRBJ2-2; v_call: TRBV9; cdr3_aa: CASSALSGGDNTGELFF
j_call: TRBJ1-1; v_call: TRBV7-2; cdr3_aa: CASSFGPHTEAFF
j_call: TRBJ2-3; v_call: TRBV5-4; cdr3_aa: CATRTSGREDTQYF
j_call: TRBJ2-7; v_call: TRBV5-5; cdr3_aa: CASSIRESRVYEQYF
j_call: TRBJ2-1; v_call: TRBV6-2/TRBV6-3; cdr3_aa: CASSYTPRLRQEGDDEQFF
j_call: TRBJ1-4; v_call: TRBV3-1/TRBV3-2; cdr3_aa: CASSQAAGDLATNEKLFF
j_call: TRBJ2-4; v_call: TRBV11-2; cdr3_aa: CASSLAPGDIQYF
j_call: TRBJ2-3; v_call: TRBV6-5; cdr3_aa: CASSYVPRDTQYF
j_call: TRBJ2-4; v_call: TRBV7-9; cdr3_aa: CASSSTLGNIQYF